These T cell receptor beta chains were read from a single sample in a study of cytomegalovirus exposure and HLA in healthy donors. The method was immunoSEQ multiplex PCR; TCRdb's version includes in-frame clones alone and lacks a portion of them. The sample lists around 100,000 clones; around 75% were seen once. The sample taken for sequencing was PBMCs. The source of these receptors is a middle-aged man in good health and CMV-seronegative. Both conserved end residues are part of each CDR3. A D gene is named only where the DNA matches it firmly. Clone size, where shown, is once, few, many, or a class for clones that have expanded.

-	-	TRBV7-2	TRBJ2-2	CASEIGVITGELFF	TGTGCCAGCGAAATCGGGGTAATCACCGGGGAGCTGTTTTTT
-	-	TRBV7-6	TRBJ1-2	CASSRSTDYGYTF	TGTGCCAGCAGCCGAAGCACAGACTATGGCTACACCTTC
few	-	TRBV7-2	TRBJ2-7	CASSLWAGSSYEQYF	TGTGCCAGCAGCTTATGGGCGGGATCCTCCTACGAGCAGTACTTC
-	-	TRBV28	TRBJ2-2	CASSLVTAGELFF	TGTGCCAGCAGTTTAGTTACTGCAGGGGAGCTGTTTTTT
-	-	TRBV5-6	TRBJ1-4	CASSTTGLSEKLFF	TGTGCCAGCAGCACCACAGGGCTTAGTGAAAAACTGTTTTTT
-	-	TRBV4-1	TRBJ2-2	CASSQGGHYTGELFF	TGCGCCAGCAGCCAAGGAGGGCACTACACCGGGGAGCTGTTTTTT
-	-	TRBV4-1	TRBJ1-4	CASSQGTSATNEKLFF	TGCGCCAGCAGCCAAGGTACTTCGGCAACTAATGAAAAACTGTTTTTT
few	-	TRBV10-1	TRBJ2-3	CASKDGGTGTDTQYF	TGCGCCAGCAAGGATGGCGGAACAGGGACAGATACGCAGTATTTT
-	TRBD2	TRBV7-6	TRBJ2-3	CASSPRGGRDTQYF	TGTGCCAGCAGCCCACGGGGGGGCCGGGATACGCAGTATTTT
-	TRBD2	TRBV18	TRBJ2-3	CASSPPGLAGGTDTQYF	TGTGCCAGCTCACCACCGGGACTAGCGGGGGGGACAGATACGCAGTATTTT
-	-	TRBV19	TRBJ1-5	CASSIGRGGNQPQHF	TGTGCCAGTAGTATTGGGAGGGGAGGCAATCAGCCCCAGCATTTT
-	TRBD1	TRBV2	TRBJ1-1	CASKADRGLEAFF	TGTGCCAGCAAAGCGGACAGGGGGCTTGAAGCTTTCTTT
once	TRBD1	TRBV2	TRBJ1-5	CASRAQTGINQPQHF	TGTGCCAGCAGGGCACAGACAGGGATCAATCAGCCCCAGCATTTT
-	-	TRBV9	TRBJ2-7	CASSPHPGEQYF	TGTGCCAGCAGCCCTCATCCGGGCGAGCAGTACTTC
few	-	TRBV2	TRBJ1-1	CASSPGGVPEAFF	TGTGCCAGCAGCCCCGGCGGGGTTCCTGAAGCTTTCTTT
once	TRBD1	TRBV11-2	TRBJ2-1	CASSFWRQGHEQFF	TGTGCCAGCAGCTTTTGGAGACAGGGGCATGAGCAGTTCTTC